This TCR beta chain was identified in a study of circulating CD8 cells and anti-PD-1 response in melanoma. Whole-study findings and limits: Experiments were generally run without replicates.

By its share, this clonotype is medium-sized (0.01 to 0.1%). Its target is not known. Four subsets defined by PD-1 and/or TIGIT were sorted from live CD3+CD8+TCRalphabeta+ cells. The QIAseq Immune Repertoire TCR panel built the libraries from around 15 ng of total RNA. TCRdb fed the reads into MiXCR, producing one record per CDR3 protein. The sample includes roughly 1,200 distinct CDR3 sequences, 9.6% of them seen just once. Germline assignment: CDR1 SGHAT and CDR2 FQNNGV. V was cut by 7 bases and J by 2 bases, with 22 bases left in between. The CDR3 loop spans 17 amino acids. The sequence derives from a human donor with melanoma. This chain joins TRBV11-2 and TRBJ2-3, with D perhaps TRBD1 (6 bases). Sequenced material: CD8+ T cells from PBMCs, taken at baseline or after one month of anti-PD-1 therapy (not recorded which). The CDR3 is CASTLMVGGGYTDTQYF. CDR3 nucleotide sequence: TGTGCCAGCACCCTCATGGTCGGTGGGGGCTACACAGATACGCAGTATTTT.